One sample yielded the 2 T cell receptor beta chains listed below, sequenced in a study of OX40 agonist ivuxolimab in advanced cancers. The data were produced by immunoSEQ multiplex PCR, yet TCRdb's version contains in-frame clones alone and is incomplete. The table has roughly 98,000 clones, around 85% seen once; the top ten hold roughly 1.5%. This specimen consisted of CD4+ or CD8+ T cells sorted from blood, obtained in a trial of the OX40 agonist ivuxolimab. These receptors all come from an adult with an advanced solid tumor such as melanoma, head and neck, liver or kidney cancer.

This clone was counted once. The V gene is TRBV6-5, the J gene TRBJ1-3; tentative D call: TRBD1 (6 bases). This CDR3 comprises 16 residues. CDR1 MNHEY and CDR2 SVGAGI come from the germline V gene. Trimming cost V 4 bases and J 3 bases, with 16 bases left between them. CDR3 DNA sequence: TGTGCCAGCAGTTTACGGGGGGGGGCGTATGGAAACACCATATATTTT. This codes for CASSLRGGAYGNTIYF.

The chain recombines TRBV2 with TRBJ2-7, with 12 bases lining up with TRBD2. Germline V gene data show CDR1 as SNHLY and CDR2 as FYNNEI. This CDR3 contains 19 residues. Losses at the gene ends were 5 bases for V and 3 bases for J; bases not matched to a gene: 17. This CDR3 is CASSNKLAGGPSKSYEQYF. The CDR3 DNA sequence: TGTGCCAGCAGTAATAAACTAGCGGGAGGACCCTCGAAAAGCTACGAGCAGTACTTC.